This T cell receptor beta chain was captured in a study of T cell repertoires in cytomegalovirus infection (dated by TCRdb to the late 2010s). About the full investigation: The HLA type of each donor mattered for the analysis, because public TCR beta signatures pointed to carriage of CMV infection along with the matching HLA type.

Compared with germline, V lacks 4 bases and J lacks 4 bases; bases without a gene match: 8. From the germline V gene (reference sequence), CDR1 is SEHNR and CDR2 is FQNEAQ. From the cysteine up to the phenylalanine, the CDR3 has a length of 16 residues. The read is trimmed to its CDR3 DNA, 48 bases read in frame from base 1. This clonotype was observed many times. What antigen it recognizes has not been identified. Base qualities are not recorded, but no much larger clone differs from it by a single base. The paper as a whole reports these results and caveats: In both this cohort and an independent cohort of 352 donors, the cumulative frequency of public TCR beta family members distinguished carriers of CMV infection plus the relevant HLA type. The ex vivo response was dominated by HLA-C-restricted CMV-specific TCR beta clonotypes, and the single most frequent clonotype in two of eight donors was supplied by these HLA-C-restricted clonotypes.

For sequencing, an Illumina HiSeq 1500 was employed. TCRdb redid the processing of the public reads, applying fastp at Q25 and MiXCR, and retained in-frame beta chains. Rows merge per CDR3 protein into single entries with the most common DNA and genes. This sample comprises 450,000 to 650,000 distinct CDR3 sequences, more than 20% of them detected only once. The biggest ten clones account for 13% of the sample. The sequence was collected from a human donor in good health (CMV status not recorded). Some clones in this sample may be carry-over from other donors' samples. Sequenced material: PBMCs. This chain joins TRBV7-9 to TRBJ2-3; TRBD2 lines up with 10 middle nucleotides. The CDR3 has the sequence CASSSRPAGGADTQYF. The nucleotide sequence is TGTGCCAGCAGCTCCCGCCCAGCGGGAGGGGCAGATACGCAGTATTTT.